These 10 T cell receptor beta chains share one sample of origin, sequenced in a study of T cells in Graves' hyperthyroidism and ophthalmopathy. RNA transcripts gave rise to amplified TCR beta CDR3 regions. Researchers ran a first-round RT-PCR on the TCR CDR3 using the HTBI primer set. One entry per CDR3 protein, called by TCRdb with MiXCR from the multiplex PCR reads. The table has some 600,000 distinct CDR3 sequences, just over 45% seen once. Sequenced sample: peripheral blood or thyroid tissue (not recorded which). All receptors derive from a woman in her late teens or twenties with Graves' hyperthyroidism.

The chain employs TRBV29-1 and TRBJ2-7, with 7 bases lining up with TRBD2. Germline values: CDR1 SQVTM, CDR2 ANQGSEA. V lost 8 bases, J lost 3 bases, and 4 bases stayed unmatched. CDR3 length equals 11 residues. The CDR3 loop reads CSLGRDYEQYF. The CDR3 coding sequence is TGCAGCTTGGGGAGGGACTACGAGCAGTACTTC.

This chain connects TRBV10-3 to TRBJ1-1, with a tentative D call TRBD1 (6 bases). Trimming cost V 5 bases and J 1 base, with 8 bases left between them. The CDR3 is 13 amino acids. Germline V CDR1 and CDR2: ENHRY, SYGVKD. The CDR3 bases are TGTGCCATCAGTCGGACAGAGAACACTGAAGCTTTCTTT. It specifies CAISRTENTEAFF.

As concerns this clonotype: Germline is not matched at one junction end, which may reflect a read error. The rearrangement uses TRBV10-3 and TRBJ1-2; D unclear. The germline V gene has CDR1 ENHRY and CDR2 SYGVKD. The CDR3 runs 14 residues. CDR3 in DNA: TGTGCTATCAGCTCCCCGACAATCTACTATGGCTACACCTTC. Its protein product is CAISSPTIYYGYTF.

This clonotype was seen a few times. The chain carries TRBV10-3 and TRBJ1-5; D is undetermined. Germline V gene sequence: CDR1 ENHRY, CDR2 SYGVKD. V was trimmed by 10 bases and J by 4 bases, leaving 14 bases between them. This CDR3 contains 13 residues. CDR3 in DNA: TGTGCCAGCACCCGAGAGGCGAATCAGCCCCAGCATTTT. Protein sequence: CASTREANQPQHF.

For this clonotype: A clone one base away is much larger, so this may be a read error. This chain uses TRBV2 with TRBJ1-2, with D tentatively TRBD1 (5 bases). Germline CDR1 and CDR2: SNHLY and FYNNEI. CDR3 length: 13 residues. Trimming took 11 bases from V and 3 from J, leaving 16 bases between them. The CDR3 reads CAGWGVADYGYTF. As DNA, the CDR3 is TGTGCCGGCTGGGGCGTAGCGGACTATGGCTACACCTTC.

This clonotype was found a few times. A much larger clone differs from this one at a single base, so this may be a read error. The chain employs TRBV15 and TRBJ1-5; D remains unclear. Germline values: CDR1 LNHNV, CDR2 YYDKDF (reference sequence). CDR3 length: 12 residues. This CDR3 reads CATGRDAVPQHF. Written as DNA, the CDR3 is TGTGCCACCGGCAGAGATGCGGTTCCCCAGCATTTT.

The V call is TRBV20-1, the J call TRBJ1-6; D is ambiguous. The CDR3 has 15 residues. V lost 4 bases and J 8 bases, leaving 18 bases between the germline ends. Germline V gene data show CDR1 as DFQATT and CDR2 as SNEGSKA (reference sequence). CDR3 in DNA: TGCAGTGCTACGACCCTACCCGGGATATATTCACCCCTCCACTTT. It yields the protein CSATTLPGIYSPLHF.

This chain connects TRBV29-1 to TRBJ2-7; weak D call: TRBD2 (5 bases). The germline gives CDR1 SQVTM, CDR2 ANQGSEA. V was shortened by 7 bases and J by 7 bases, with 23 bases between the two germline ends. The CDR3 length is 14 residues. CDR3 sequence (DNA): TGCAGCGCCGAGGGTCACACGTCCTACAATGAGCAGTACTTC. Protein sequence: CSAEGHTSYNEQYF.

This clonotype was detected ten times or more. The rearrangement joins TRBV7-3 to TRBJ1-1; D perhaps matches TRBD1 (6 bases). The germline V gene has CDR1 SGHTA and CDR2 FQGTGA. The length of the CDR3 is 13 residues. Trimming took off 5 bases at V and 4 bases at J, with 11 bases between the two ends. The CDR3 DNA reads as TGTGCCAGCAGCCCAGACAGGAGCACTGAAGCTTTCTTT. This encodes CASSPDRSTEAFF.

This clonotype came up a few times. The gene calls are TRBV12-3 or TRBV12-4 and TRBJ2-7, with a possible D match to TRBD2 (6 bases). CDR3 length: 15 amino acids. Trimming shortened V by 5 bases and J by 2 bases, and 16 bases separated the two germline ends. The CDR3 DNA sequence: TGTGCCAGCAGTGGGGGTAGCGGTGTTCCCTACGAGCAGTACTTC. Its translation is CASSGGSGVPYEQYF.